Presented here are 10 T cell receptor beta chains from one specimen sequenced in a study of spatial heterogeneity in lung cancer. Findings and limits, study-wide: The number of expanded tumor alpha and beta chains correlated with mutation number.

These receptors' antigens are unknown. TCRdb processed the 5' RACE reads anew with MiXCR; each CDR3 protein has one entry. The table shows fewer than 5,000 distinct CDR3 sequences, with more than 7.5% occurring only once. The time point: sample taken at primary tumor resection. The starting material was lung tumor tissue, obtained at surgery. The receptor source for this set is a male donor with early-stage non-small cell lung cancer.

This clonotype was found many times. The chain recombines TRBV7-8 with TRBJ2-1; unclear D gene. Germline V gene sequence: CDR1 SGHVS, CDR2 FQNEAQ. This CDR3 has 15 amino acids. V dropped 3 bases and J dropped 10 bases, with 19 bases sitting between them. CDR3 coding DNA: TGTGCCAGCAGCTTTTTACAGTCTGGAACGGGCGAGCAGTTCTTC. Amino acids: CASSFLQSGTGEQFF. Filled out from reference TRBV7-8 and TRBJ2-1, the complete variable domain reads GAGVSQSPRYKVAKRGQDVALRCDPISGHVSLFWYQQALGQGPEFLTYFQNEAQLDKSGLPSDRFFAERPEGSVSTLKIQRTQQEDSAVYLCASSFLQSGTGEQFFGPGTRLTVL.

There are many counts of this clonotype. V gene TRBV9 combines with J gene TRBJ2-1, with TRBD2 as a possible D gene (6 bases). Between the trimmed V and J ends, which lost 1 base and 12 bases, there was a span of 17 bases. This CDR3 region has 14 residues. The germline gives CDR1 SGDLS, CDR2 YYNGEE. In DNA form, the CDR3 reads TGTGCCAGCAGCGTAACCAGAGAGACTAGTGTGCAGTTCTTC. Translation: CASSVTRETSVQFF. Filled out from reference TRBV9 and TRBJ2-1, the complete variable domain reads DSGVTQTPKHLITATGQRVTLRCSPRSGDLSVYWYQQSLDQGLQFLIQYYNGEERAKGNILERFSAQQFPDLHSELNLSSLELGDSALYFCASSVTRETSVQFFGPGTRLTVL.

The sample holds many counts of this clonotype. The V call is TRBV3-1, the J call TRBJ2-3; unclear D gene. CDR1 is LGHDT and CDR2 is YNNKEL in the germline V gene (reference sequence). V was shortened by 6 bases and J by 4 bases, with 14 bases between the two germline ends. The CDR3 contains 14 residues. In DNA, the CDR3 is TGTGCCAGCAGTCTTACGGGCCCCCCAGATACGCAGTATTTT. It specifies CASSLTGPPDTQYF.

The chain uses TRBV30 and TRBJ2-2; a weak D match, TRBD1 (7 bases). The CDR3 is 14 residues long. Looked up from germline, CDR1 is GTSNPN and CDR2 is SVGIG (reference sequence). Between the trimmed V and J ends, which lost 4 bases and 3 bases, there was a span of 12 bases. The DNA for the CDR3 is TGTGCCTGGACTGCGGGACAGTACACCGGGGAGCTGTTTTTT. This translates into CAWTAGQYTGELFF.

By its share, this clonotype is medium-sized. The J gene is TRBJ1-6, the V gene TRBV9; TRBD1 aligns across 10 bases. The CDR3 loop spans 16 amino acids. The germline CDR1 and CDR2 sequences are SGDLS and YYNGEE. V gave up 0 bases and J gave up 8 bases; unmatched junction bases: 5. The CDR3 reads CASSVETGTGDSPLHF. DNA of the CDR3: TGTGCCAGCAGCGTAGAGACCGGGACAGGGGATTCACCCCTCCACTTT.

The J gene is TRBJ1-1, the V gene TRBV29-1, with a possible D match to TRBD1 (5 bases). Germline CDR1 is SQVTM and CDR2 is ANQGSEA. With 5 bases removed from V and 11 bases from J, the gap between germline ends came to 15 bases. The CDR3 is 11 residues long. CDR3 DNA: TGCAGCGTTAACTTCCAGGGTAGGGCTTTCTTT. This sequence encodes CSVNFQGRAFF.

This clonotype occurred many times. V and J are TRBV27 and TRBJ2-2, with D maybe TRBD2 (6 bases). Trimming stripped 5 bases from V and 7 bases from J, with 17 bases between. CDR3 length: 15 residues. Germline assignment: CDR1 MNHEY and CDR2 SMNVEV (reference sequence). CDR3 in amino acids: CASSRILGGNGELFF. CDR3 nucleotide sequence: TGTGCCAGCAGTCGAATTTTGGGAGGTAACGGGGAGCTGTTTTTT.

The sample holds many counts of this clonotype. This sequence joins TRBV5-1 and TRBJ2-7; 10 bases match TRBD2. V dropped 2 bases and J dropped 3; count of bases not matched to a gene: 11. CDR1 is SGHRS, CDR2 YFSETQ, per germline. The CDR3 totals 17 residues. The CDR3 coding sequence is TGCGCCAGCAGCTTTGCTAGCGGGAGCCGCTATTTCTACGAGCAGTACTTC. Translated, it gives CASSFASGSRYFYEQYF.

This clonotype ranks as medium-sized (0.01 to 0.1%). V gene TRBV11-2 combines with J gene TRBJ2-7; D remains ambiguous. V gave up 5 bases and J gave up 7 bases, with 12 bases separating them. The CDR3 sequence is 12 residues long. CDR1 and CDR2 (germline): SGHAT, FQNNGV. CDR3 in DNA: TGTGCCAGCAGCCCTAGACTGCGGGAGCAGTACTTC. It codes for CASSPRLREQYF. Together with reference TRBV11-2 and TRBJ2-7, the CDR3 gives the full variable domain: EAGVAQSPRYKIIEKRQSVAFWCNPISGHATLYWYQQILGQGPKLLIQFQNNGVVDDSQLPKDRFSAERLKGVDSTLKIQPAKLEDSAVYLCASSPRLREQYFGPGTRLTVT.

This clonotype showed up many times. CDR3 nucleotides: TGTGCCAGCAGCCCGGGACCGCGGACGTGGGACGAGCAGTACTTC. Amino acid sequence: CASSPGPRTWDEQYF. The chain has TRBV7-2 and TRBJ2-7; either TRBD1 or TRBD2 may supply D (5 bases each). The CDR3 loop spans 15 amino acids. V shed 5 bases and J shed 5 bases, with 19 bases lying between them. Germline V CDR1 and CDR2: SGHTA, FQGNSA. The variable domain in full, completed from reference TRBV7-2 and TRBJ2-7, reads GAGVSQSPSNKVTEKGKDVELRCDPISGHTALYWYRQSLGQGLEFLIYFQGNSAPDKSGLPSDRFSAERTGGSVSTLTIQRTQQEDSAVYLCASSPGPRTWDEQYFGPGTRLTVT.